The clone carrying this TCR beta chain was recorded once. Its antigen is not known. This record comes from a study of Graves' ophthalmopathy and Graves' hyperthyroidism. The TCR beta CDR3 regions underwent amplification from RNA transcripts. HTBI primers were employed in first-round RT-PCR, then a second-round multiplex PCR followed. MiXCR, run by TCRdb on the multiplex PCR reads, gives a single entry per CDR3 protein. Of over a million distinct CDR3 sequences listed, about 38% are singletons. Points from the study as a whole: Appearing in blood as well were most expanded thyroid clonotypes above 0.001 frequency. With approximately 88% sensitivity and 75% to 84% specificity, a 13-signature model separated ophthalmopathy from stable hyperthyroidism. It was with 65% to 71% sensitivity and approximately 75% specificity that the model predicted ophthalmopathy progression.

The CDR3 totals 17 residues. V was pared by 3 bases and J by 5 bases, with 14 bases of the junction left unmatched. Per germline, CDR1 ENHRY and CDR2 SYGVKD. This clonotype originated in an adult man with Graves' hyperthyroidism. Sequencing used peripheral blood or thyroid tissue (not recorded which). The chain combines TRBV10-3 with TRBJ1-2, with 8 positions matching TRBD1. CDR3 loop: CAISDEDRGVSHYGYTF. CDR3 DNA sequence: TGTGCCATCAGTGATGAAGACAGGGGAGTTTCTCATTATGGCTACACCTTC.